This T cell receptor (beta chain) was profiled in a study of PD-1 blockade in classical Hodgkin lymphoma. Each patient's relapse followed autologous stem cell transplantation, and brentuximab vedotin exposure varied. This clone was counted once. The V end lost 2 bases, the J end lost 3 bases, and 16 bases lay between the germline ends. Germline V lookup: CDR1 MNHEY, CDR2 SVGAGI. The CDR3 consists of 16 residues. Profiling relied on immunoSEQ multiplex PCR, and the TCRdb table lists in-frame clones only, not all of them. The table lists tens of thousands of clones, more than 80% of them singletons. The TCR originated in a human donor with classical Hodgkin lymphoma. Sequencing used peripheral blood mononuclear cells (PBMCs), obtained at baseline. The genes are TRBV6-5 and TRBJ1-2; D possibly corresponds to TRBD1 (5 bases). CDR3 nucleotide sequence: TGTGCCAGCAGTTACCTCCGTGACAGCCTTTACTATGGCTACACCTTC. The encoded protein is CASSYLRDSLYYGYTF.